Following are 21 T cell receptor beta chains from one sample sequenced in a study of long-term antiretroviral therapy in people with HIV. Version v3.0 of the immunoSEQ assay was performed at survey level. Libraries were prepared by immunoSEQ multiplex PCR; TCRdb keeps only in-frame clonotypes and omits some of them. The table has some 25,000 clones, over 70% seen once. The specimen was unsorted PBMCs, collected 1.1 years before starting antiretroviral therapy. These receptors came from a woman in her twenties or thirties with HIV.

This clone was counted only a few times. At one boundary the junction diverges from the germline segment, which might be a read error. The rearrangement uses TRBV7-9 and TRBJ1-1, with unresolved D. The CDR3 has 12 amino acids. Germline CDR1 SEHNR, CDR2 FQNEAQ (reference sequence). In DNA form, the CDR3 reads TGTGCCAGCAGCGACTTTCAGGATCTTCCCATCTTT. It encodes CASSDFQDLPIF.

This chain uses TRBV7-7 with TRBJ1-6; TRBD1 agrees at 7 bases. This CDR3 spans 14 amino acids. V lost 2 bases to trimming and J lost 7 bases; unmatched junction nucleotides: 2. In germline, CDR1 is SSHAT, CDR2 FNYEAQ (reference sequence). This CDR3 reads CASSLTQGNSPLHF. For the CDR3, the DNA is TGTGCCAGCAGCTTAACACAGGGGAATTCACCCCTCCACTTT.

The chain carries TRBV6-1 and TRBJ2-2, with 7 bases matching TRBD1. V was clipped by 6 bases and J by 0 bases; unmatched bases: 4. Per the germline V gene, CDR1 is MNHNS and CDR2 is SASEGT. CDR3 length: 15 amino acids. The CDR3: CASRVTGANTGELFF. CDR3 in DNA: TGTGCCAGCAGGGTTACAGGGGCGAACACCGGGGAGCTGTTTTTT.

Here the CDR3 reads CASSHGGTGNTEAFF. For the CDR3, the DNA is TGTGCCAGCAGCCATGGGGGGACGGGAAACACTGAAGCTTTCTTT. V gene TRBV14 combines with J gene TRBJ1-1; tentatively, D is TRBD1 (5 bases). The CDR3 totals 15 residues. V was clipped by 3 bases and J by 2 bases, with 13 bases between them. CDR1 is SGHDN, CDR2 FVKESK, per germline.

This sequence joins TRBV6-1 and TRBJ1-2; no clear D gene. Germline V gene data show CDR1 as MNHNS and CDR2 as SASEGT. This CDR3 is built from 14 residues. The V end was cut by 10 bases, the J end by 4 bases, with 19 bases between. Here the CDR3 DNA reads TGTGCCATCTCCAGAAGCGCAGGAAGCTATGGCTACACCTTC. Its translation is CAISRSAGSYGYTF.

CDR3 in amino acids: CASSDPATNEKLFF. The CDR3 nucleotides read TGTGCCAGCAGTGACCCAGCAACTAATGAAAAACTGTTTTTT. The V call is TRBV2, the J call TRBJ1-4; D remains unclear. V lost 3 bases and J lost 0, with 5 bases in between. The CDR3 length is 14 residues. Germline values: CDR1 SNHLY, CDR2 FYNNEI.

The chain combines TRBV30 with TRBJ2-1; 10 nucleotides agree with TRBD1. Germline CDR1 and CDR2: GTSNPN and SVGIG (reference sequence). There are 14 residues in the CDR3. V shed 0 bases and J 6 bases; nucleotides not matched to a gene: 2. CDR3: CAWSVGQGGNEQFF. CDR3 bases: TGTGCCTGGAGTGTCGGACAGGGGGGCAATGAGCAGTTCTTC.

V usage is TRBV19 and J usage is TRBJ2-2; 8 nucleotides agree with TRBD2. CDR3 size: 14 residues. CDR1 and CDR2 (germline): LNHDA, SQIVND (reference sequence). With 5 bases clipped from V and 6 bases from J, the junction kept 5 bases outside the gene matches. The CDR3 here is CASSPGGASGELFF. In DNA, the CDR3 is TGTGCCAGTAGTCCCGGGGGGGCTTCCGGGGAGCTGTTTTTT.

This chain joins TRBV9 and TRBJ2-6; D tentatively fits TRBD1 or TRBD2 (5 bases each). The V end was cut by 3 bases, the J end by 2 bases, with 18 bases between. CDR1 is SGDLS and CDR2 is YYNGEE in the germline V gene. The CDR3 has 18 residues. The CDR3 sequence is CASSARGLSVTGANVLTF. Here the CDR3 DNA reads TGTGCCAGCAGCGCCCGGGGCCTCTCTGTAACTGGGGCCAACGTCCTGACTTTC.

V is TRBV2 and J is TRBJ2-7; TRBD1 or TRBD2 may be the D gene (6 bases each). Germline-derived CDR1 and CDR2 are SNHLY and FYNNEI. V gave up 3 bases and J gave up 0 bases, with 9 bases separating them. The CDR3 consists of 14 residues. The CDR3 protein is CASSEGGISYEQYV. The DNA of the CDR3 is TGTGCCAGCAGTGAGGGGGGCATCTCCTACGAGCAGTACGTC.

The chain is built from TRBV5-5 and TRBJ2-7; the D gene is possibly TRBD1 (6 bases). The V end was cut by 1 base, the J end by 3 bases, with 11 bases between. Germline V lookup: CDR1 SGHKS, CDR2 YYEKEE (reference sequence). The CDR3 consists of 14 residues. The CDR3 is CASSLSQGDYEQYF. In nucleotides, the CDR3 is TGTGCCAGCAGCTTGTCACAGGGAGACTACGAGCAGTACTTC.

This clone was seen a few times. The conserved phenylalanine or tryptophan normally closing the CDR3 is absent here, so this likely arose from a read error. No DNA is shown, since the ends of the CDR3 on it are uncertain; the CDR3 is the one TCRdb lists. The gene calls are TRBV5-1 and TRBJ2-4; the table names TRBD1, a call not compared with the DNA. The CDR3 region is 12 residues in length, termini included. CDR1 is SGHRS, CDR2 YFSETQ, per germline. The chain's CDR3 is CASSSKGTAKTV.

V usage is TRBV14 and J usage is TRBJ2-1, with D perhaps being TRBD1 or TRBD2 (7 bases each). The CDR3 spans 14 residues. Germline CDR1 reads SGHDN; CDR2 reads FVKESK. Between the trimmed V and J ends, which lost 4 bases and 4 bases, there was a span of 11 bases. The CDR3 loop reads CASSPGGQYNEQFF. As DNA, the CDR3 is TGTGCCAGCAGCCCGGGGGGACAGTACAATGAGCAGTTCTTC.

This clone appeared a single time. The rearrangement joins TRBV2 to TRBJ2-2; 13 bases fit TRBD2. Germline CDR1 SNHLY, CDR2 FYNNEI. The CDR3 spans 15 residues. The V gene end was trimmed by 10 bases and the J gene end by 7 bases; junction bases not matched to a gene: 9. The CDR3 region is CAIELAGGQVGELFF. The CDR3 coding sequence is TGTGCCATCGAACTAGCGGGGGGGCAGGTCGGGGAGCTGTTTTTT.

V gene TRBV19 combines with J gene TRBJ1-1; D remains ambiguous. Germline assignment: CDR1 LNHDA and CDR2 SQIVND (reference sequence). The CDR3 contains 12 residues. The V and J ends lost 3 bases and 2 bases respectively, with 4 bases between them. CDR3 protein: CASSIGNTEAFF. The DNA for the CDR3 is TGTGCCAGTAGTATCGGCAACACTGAAGCTTTCTTT. The full variable domain, its missing parts supplied by reference TRBV19 and TRBJ1-1, is DGGITQSPKYLFRKEGQNVTLSCEQNLNHDAMYWYRQDPGQGLRLIYYSQIVNDFQKGDIAEGYSVSREKKESFPLTVTSAQKNPTAFYLCASSIGNTEAFFGQGTRLTVV.

The V call is TRBV5-6, the J call TRBJ1-3; D gene uncertain. Deletions cut 7 bases from V and 1 base from J, with 12 bases between. Germline V CDR1 and CDR2: SGHDT, YYEEEE. The CDR3 is made up of 14 amino acids. The CDR3: CASELGLSGNTIYF. The CDR3, as DNA: TGTGCCAGCGAATTAGGGTTATCTGGAAACACCATATATTTT.

This clone appeared once. One end of the junction is discordant with germline, which a read error may explain. The chain links TRBV27 to TRBJ2-7; TRBD2 agrees at 15 bases. Germline values: CDR1 MNHEY, CDR2 SMNVEV (reference sequence). The CDR3 totals 14 residues. The CDR3: CASSSRTSGGAESF. The DNA for the CDR3 is TGTGCCAGCAGTTCAAGGACTAGCGGGGGGGCGGAGTCCTTC.

This rearrangement joins TRBV9 to TRBJ2-5; a weak D match, TRBD1 (6 bases). Germline V gives CDR1 SGDLS, CDR2 YYNGEE. There are 13 residues in the CDR3. V gave up 7 bases and J gave up 5 bases, with 15 bases separating them. CDR3: CASGRQAEETQYF. CDR3 sequence (DNA): TGTGCCAGCGGGCGACAGGCCGAGGAGACCCAGTACTTC.

The chain combines TRBV27 with TRBJ1-6; 7 positions match TRBD1. Per germline, CDR1 MNHEY and CDR2 SMNVEV (reference sequence). The CDR3 extends over 19 amino acids. After removal of 5 bases from V and 1 base from J, the junction contained 14 bases not matched to a gene. The CDR3 protein is CASSPTGQGRVSYNSPLHF. CDR3 DNA: TGTGCCAGCAGTCCGACAGGGCAGGGCCGGGTGTCCTATAATTCACCCCTCCACTTT.

The J gene is TRBJ1-4, the V gene TRBV6-1; D not resolved. Trimming shortened V by 0 bases and J by 0 bases, and 8 bases separated the two germline ends. The CDR3 runs 16 residues. The germline CDR1 and CDR2 sequences are MNHNS and SASEGT. CDR3 DNA sequence: TGTGCCAGCAGTGAAGCGCGCGGTACAACTAATGAAAAACTGTTTTTT. Its protein product is CASSEARGTTNEKLFF.

The chain couples TRBV7-6 to TRBJ2-3, with a possible D match to TRBD1 (5 bases). V lost 3 bases and J 0 bases, leaving 13 bases between the germline ends. CDR3 length equals 16 residues. Germline V gives CDR1 SGHVS, CDR2 FNYEAQ. The CDR3 DNA follows: TGTGCCAGCAGCTTGGACACCCCCACTAGCACAGATACGCAGTATTTT. Encoded protein: CASSLDTPTSTDTQYF.